Following are 2 T cell receptor beta chains from one sample sequenced in a study of cytomegalovirus exposure and HLA in healthy donors. The PCR made use of 60 Vbeta and 13 Jbeta primers. The table came from immunoSEQ multiplex PCR; TCRdb's copy has only in-frame clones and leaves some out. The sample includes some 250,000 clones, 82% of them seen just once. Sequenced input: PBMCs. Source of these receptors: a woman aged 40-49 years in good health and CMV-seropositive.

The CDR3: CASSSAGYNQPQHF. CDR3 nucleotides: TGTGCCAGCAGTTCAGCGGGCTACAATCAGCCCCAGCATTTT. This chain connects TRBV7-2 to TRBJ1-5; D gene unclear. CDR1 is SGHTA and CDR2 is FQGNSA in the germline V gene. Trimming removed 6 bases at V and 3 bases at J, with 12 bases between. There are 14 residues in the CDR3.

This clone occurred once. This same CDR3 is encoded by further DNA sequences in the sample. The J gene is TRBJ1-1, the V gene TRBV19; D gene ambiguous. CDR3 length: 12 residues. V was clipped by 3 bases and J by 5 bases, with 7 bases between them. Looked up from germline, CDR1 is LNHDA and CDR2 is SQIVND (reference sequence). The CDR3 protein is CASSMGGTEAFF. Here the CDR3 DNA reads TGTGCCAGTAGTATGGGAGGGACTGAAGCTTTCTTT.